A selection of T cell receptor beta chains follows, all from one sample in a study of blood T cells in healthy people across ages. MiXCR, applied by TCRdb to the 5' RACE reads, yields one record per CDR3 protein. Among 800,000 to 950,000 distinct CDR3 sequences, about 29% were seen once, and the ten largest hold 10% to 13%. The data also belong to a second study, concerning T cells of mothers and their children.

Sequencing input: blood. All receptors come from a woman aged 35 to 49 in good health. Each CDR3 is given with its conserved first and last residue. The D gene is left open where the match is weak. Expanded clones get a size class; other rows say once, few or many, or leave the size out.

>TRBJ1-6|few|TRBV10-3|TRBD1
TGTGCCATCAGCCCGGGACAGGGGGGTAATTCACCCCTCCACTTT
CAISPGQGGNSPLHF
>TRBJ1-6|many|TRBV20-1|-
TGCAGTGCTAGAGAAGTGTTAGAGGGAGGGGTTGGCTATAATTCACCCCTCCACTTT
CSAREVLEGGVGYNSPLHF
>TRBJ2-1|-|TRBV7-8|-
TGTGCCAGCAGCTTAGTCCGTTCTGGGGGGCACTTCCACAATGAGCAGTTCTTC
CASSLVRSGGHFHNEQFF
>TRBJ2-6|few|TRBV20-1|-
TGCAGCGCTGGAGATGACAGGACCGAATCTGGGGCCAACGTCCTGACTTTC
CSAGDDRTESGANVLTF
>TRBJ2-7|few|TRBV19|-
TGTGCCAGTAGTCCCAGCACCGCCTACGAGCAGTACTTC
CASSPSTAYEQYF
>TRBJ2-7|many|TRBV9|-
TGTGCCAGCAGCGTCGAGAAGACAGACTCCTACGAGCAGTACTTC
CASSVEKTDSYEQYF
>TRBJ2-1|-|TRBV5-1|-
TGCGCCAGCAGCTTGGGGGACCCTCCATTCGATGAGCAGTTCTTC
CASSLGDPPFDEQFF
>TRBJ2-2|-|TRBV29-1|TRBD1
TGCAGCATCGACAGGGGGGGCGGGGAGCTGTTTTTT
CSIDRGGGELFF
>TRBJ2-4|-|TRBV12-3/TRBV12-4|-
TGTGCCAGCATTAGAGGGGGGGAATACAATGAGCAGTACTTC
CASIRGGEYNEQYF
>TRBJ2-4|many|TRBV7-8|-
TGTGCCAGCAGCCCGGAGACTAGAGGCAAAAACATTCAGTACTTC
CASSPETRGKNIQYF
>TRBJ2-3|once|TRBV7-2|TRBD2
TGTGCCAGCAGCCAAGGGCGGGGGGGCATGACAGATACGCAGTATTTT
CASSQGRGGMTDTQYF
>TRBJ2-2|-|TRBV9|-
TGTGCCAGCAGCGGCCTACCATCACTCACCGGCGAGCTGTTTTTT
CASSGLPSLTGELFF
>TRBJ1-1|-|TRBV12-3/TRBV12-4|TRBD1
TGTGCCAGCATTTTCCGGACAGGGGGACCGCAGGACACTGAAGCTTTCTTT
CASIFRTGGPQDTEAFF
>TRBJ2-3|few|TRBV4-1|TRBD1
TGCGCCAGCAGCCAACTCGCTCAGGGGGCCATCACAGATACGCAGTATTTT
CASSQLAQGAITDTQYF
>TRBJ2-1|few|TRBV24-1|-
TGTGCCACCTCCCGGGACCCTGACAATGAGCAGTTCTTC
CATSRDPDNEQFF
>TRBJ2-1|-|TRBV9|-
TGTGCCAGCAGACCCCGGGACGGAGCCCTTTATGAGCAGTTCTTC
CASRPRDGALYEQFF
>TRBJ2-3|-|TRBV7-3|-
TGTGCCAGCAGCTTAAAGCGGGTCAGCACAGATACGCAGTATTTT
CASSLKRVSTDTQYF
>TRBJ2-7|few|TRBV28|-
TGTGCCAGCAGGAGGACTGACGGGGGATACGAGCAGTACTTC
CASRRTDGGYEQYF
>TRBJ2-5|few|TRBV6-6|-
TGTGCCAGCAGTTACTCGATCGCAGACCAAGAGACCCAGTACTTC
CASSYSIADQETQYF
>TRBJ2-3|few|TRBV7-3|TRBD2
TGTGCCAGCAGCTTATCGTCGGGGGGGCATAGCACAGATACGCAGTATTTT
CASSLSSGGHSTDTQYF
>TRBJ1-5|-|TRBV14|-
TGTGCCAGCAGCCTTCGGACAACAAGTCCCCAGCATTTT
CASSLRTTSPQHF
>TRBJ2-2|-|TRBV9|-
TGTGCCAGCAGCGTAGTGTCGAACACCGGGGAGCTGTTTTTT
CASSVVSNTGELFF
>TRBJ2-3|many|TRBV20-1|TRBD1
TGCAGTGCTTCGGACAGGGGCTACACAGATACGCAGTATTTT
CSASDRGYTDTQYF
>TRBJ2-5|many|TRBV5-4|-
TGTGCCAGCAGCGCCGTCGGGGAGACCCAGTACTTC
CASSAVGETQYF
>TRBJ1-1|-|TRBV12-3/TRBV12-4|-
TGTGCCAGCAGTCCCTACAGGGTTGACGGTGAAGCTTTCTTT
CASSPYRVDGEAFF
>TRBJ1-2|few|TRBV18|-
TGTGCCAGCTCACCCGACTACGGGGCCTACCTCAACTATGGCTACACCTTC
CASSPDYGAYLNYGYTF
>TRBJ1-6|many|TRBV20-1|-
TGCAGTGCTAGAGATGAAAGGACAACTGGCTATAATTCACCCCTCCACTTT
CSARDERTTGYNSPLHF
>TRBJ2-7|many|TRBV5-5|TRBD1
TGTGCCAGCACCCCGGGACAGGGGGCTTACGAGCAGTACTTC
CASTPGQGAYEQYF
>TRBJ2-7|-|TRBV30|-
TGTGCCTGGAGTCCACCAGGGGACGAGCAGTACTTC
CAWSPPGDEQYF
>TRBJ2-7|-|TRBV20-1|-
TGCAGTGCTAGGAGGGGGTCTGGAAAACCCTACGAGCAGTACTTC
CSARRGSGKPYEQYF
>TRBJ1-2|many|TRBV18|-
TGTGCCAGCTCACCCCAGGGTGTGGGGGACTATGGCTACACCTTC
CASSPQGVGDYGYTF
>TRBJ2-1|-|TRBV7-2|TRBD2
TGTGCCAGCAGCTTAGGAATAGCGGGGGGGCGAAATGAGCAGTTCTTC
CASSLGIAGGRNEQFF
>TRBJ2-7|-|TRBV7-2|-
TGTGCCAGCAGCTTAGCTCTAGTGAGGTCCTACGAGCAGTACTTC
CASSLALVRSYEQYF
>TRBJ1-5|-|TRBV20-1|TRBD1
TGCAGTGCATGTCAGGGGGCGGGTCGTAGCAATCAGCCCCAGCATTTT
CSACQGAGRSNQPQHF
>TRBJ1-1|-|TRBV27|TRBD1
TGTGCCAGCAGTTCCGGGGCAGGGGGCGTCACTGAAGCTTTCTTT
CASSSGAGGVTEAFF